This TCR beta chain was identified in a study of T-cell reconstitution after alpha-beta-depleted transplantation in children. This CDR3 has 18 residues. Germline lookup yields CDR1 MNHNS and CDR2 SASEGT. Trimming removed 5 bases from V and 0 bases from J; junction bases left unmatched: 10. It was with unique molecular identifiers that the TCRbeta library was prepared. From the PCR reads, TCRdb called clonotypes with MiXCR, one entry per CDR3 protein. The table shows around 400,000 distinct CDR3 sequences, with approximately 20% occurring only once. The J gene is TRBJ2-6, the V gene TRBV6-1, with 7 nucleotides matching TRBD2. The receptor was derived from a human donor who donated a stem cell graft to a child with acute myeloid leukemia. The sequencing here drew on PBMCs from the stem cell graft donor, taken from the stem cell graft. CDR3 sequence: CASSPIGGLNSGANVLTF. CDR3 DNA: TGTGCCAGCAGTCCGATTGGGGGACTAAACTCTGGGGCCAACGTCCTGACTTTC.